The clone carrying this TCR beta chain was seen just once. Its antigen is not known. Per germline, CDR1 LGHNA and CDR2 YSLEER. CDR3 length equals 20 residues. V lost 0 bases to trimming and J lost 4 bases; unmatched junction nucleotides: 12. Measured with immunoSEQ multiplex PCR; TCRdb has only the in-frame clones, and not every one. The repertoire includes tens of thousands of clones, roughly four fifths of them detected once, and about 5.5% sits in the top ten. This record belongs to a study of OX40 agonist ivuxolimab in advanced cancers. As for the study in general: Among those enrolled, mean age was roughly 55 years (range roughly 20 to 85) and 82.7% were male. Regarding the study as a whole: Specificity for antigen went undetermined in the expanded peripheral T cells. Dosing at 0.1 to 3.0 mg/kg was accompanied by clonal expansion of CD4+ and CD8+ blood T cells by week 6. Clonal expansion among partial responders at 0.1-3.0 mg/kg ranked near the lowest.

The TCR sequence derives from an adult with an advanced solid tumor such as melanoma, head and neck, liver or kidney cancer. The V gene is TRBV4-3, the J gene TRBJ2-3; TRBD2 aligns across 14 bases. Specimen: CD4+ or CD8+ T cells sorted from blood, collected in a trial of the OX40 agonist ivuxolimab. The CDR3 DNA follows: TGCGCCAGCAGCCAAGATTCGGGGACTAGCGGGAGCCTTACCGCAGATACGCAGTATTTT. This translates into CASSQDSGTSGSLTADTQYF.